Sequencing of this T cell receptor beta chain was carried out in a study of shared clonotypes between healthy human individuals (dated by TCRdb to 2020 to 2022). General notes on the study: The cohort included a few men and a couple of women between 18 and 49 years of age. For each donor, three plates each were used for CD4 naive and CD4 memory, two plates were used for CD8 naive, and one plate was used for CD8 memory. Leukapheresis yielded between about 0.9 and 9 billion PBMCs per donor. Libraries were prepared and TCR repertoires were sequenced by different laboratories using diverse techniques, in order to increase sequencing depth and limit assay-specific biases. The study deeply sequenced blood TCR repertoires of 5 or 6 healthy adults to estimate repertoire size and the extent of clonotype sharing between individuals. Study-level results and caveats: Compared with non-shared clonotypes, clonotypes shared by all four sorted-subset donors had higher generation probabilities. Based on pairwise subsampling, the degree of clonotype sharing among donors was expected to be affected by sequencing depth. Naive subsets generally had larger estimated clonotype richness than memory subsets did. Sampling was limited to blood, and TCR repertoires in tissue likely differ from TCR repertoires in blood. Approximately 5% of naive CD4, 3.5% of naive CD8, about 2.5% of memory CD4, and roughly 0.4% of memory CD8 clonotypes were shared across a few donors. The genetic and exposure-history diversity represented was limited by the small number of donors. Rarefaction of sorted-subset datasets indicated incomplete sequencing despite the large sequencing depth.

From the cysteine through the phenylalanine, the CDR3 covers 15 amino acids. Solely the CDR3 DNA is kept, with 45 bases framed from the first base. V lost 2 bases and J lost 5 bases, and the count of bases not matched to a germline gene is 5. The germline V gene yields SGHTA for CDR1 and FQGNSA for CDR2. Using the deep immunoSEQ assay, TCR CDR3 regions were amplified from genomic DNA by multiplex PCR. Extracted genomic DNA from each cell subset was spread evenly across all wells of several immunoSEQ 96-well plates, with each plate serving as a replicate. Each replicate PCR for sorted subsets received approximately 220 ng genomic DNA, equal to some 32,000 T cell genomes. Purified libraries were measured with a Qubit 3.0 fluorometer, size-checked on a Bioanalyzer 2100, and measured again with the KAPA Library Quantification kit. Every immunoSEQ 96-well plate was sequenced on a separate single-read 150-cycle Illumina NextSeq 550 flow cell. Under the source paper's analysis protocol: Because only junctional sequences without quality scores were contained in the immunoSEQ output, filtering matching that applied to full-length reads could not be performed. Sequences were annotated with PyIR, a Python wrapper for IgBLAST v1.9, using IMGT germline references to assign V/J genes and CDR3. Reads were removed for weak V/J assignments (E-value above 1e-6), missing CDR3, stop codons, out-of-frame junctions, or ambiguous translated residues. V3J clonotypes were defined by identical inferred V gene, J gene, and CDR3 amino acid sequence. The percentage overlap between two repertoires was calculated by dividing the number of shared unique clonotypes by the size of the smaller repertoire. RTK rarefaction, the Chao1 estimator, and Recon v2.1 estimates of unobserved clonotypes were used to assess repertoire richness. OLGA was used to compute generation probabilities for all TCRbeta clonotypes that the gDNA method yielded from several donors. The table was pulled from immuneACCESS by TCRdb, which kept in-frame rearrangements only. Such tables lose some clones; where checked, under half of the loss comes from unresolved V genes, and the rest has no known cause. V and J calls and clone size follow that table, whereas D and trimming were derived from the DNA. Counted in this sample were about 2.3 million clones; 85% to 95% of them appeared once. The top ten clones comprise 0.37% of the sample.

Notes on this clone: Its antigen target is currently unknown. No quality values exist for individual bases; no much larger clone is one base distant.

Donors were healthy HIV-negative adults with no recently reported acute infections or vaccinations. Every donor was a Caucasian adult living in Nashville, Tennessee, USA. CD4+ T cells were enriched through magnetic negative selection, after which naive cells were positively selected on CD45RA and the remaining negative fraction served as the memory subset. Blood was collected by leukapheresis, and PBMCs were isolated by Ficoll-Histopaque density gradient centrifugation and then cryopreserved in liquid nitrogen vapor phase. Analytical flow cytometry was used to check the purity and quantity of each magnetically sorted T cell population. Genomic DNA was isolated from each sorted fraction and quantified by UV absorbance on a Nanodrop 2000c.

The sample taken for sequencing was naive CD4+ T cells from PBMCs. The sample's cell subset or site, from its label and the paper: CD45RA+ positively selected. The chain employs TRBV7-2 and TRBJ2-3, and 9 junctional nucleotides match TRBD2. The sequence came from a man younger than 35 in good health. Some clones in this sample may be carry-over from other donors' samples. The DNA reads TGTGCCAGCAGCTTAAGCGGGAGGTGGGAAGATACGCAGTATTTT. Its protein product is CASSLSGRWEDTQYF.